These 10 T cell receptor beta chains share one sample of origin, sequenced in a study of blood T cell repertoires in COVID-19. Libraries were prepared by immunoSEQ multiplex PCR; TCRdb keeps only in-frame clonotypes and omits some of them. The table shows about 280,000 clones, with roughly 88% occurring only once. Sequencing was done on a sample of peripheral blood. These receptors were collected from a man between 18 and 35 years old with active or convalescent COVID-19.

The chain couples TRBV19 to TRBJ2-2, with 7 positions matching TRBD2. Per the germline V gene, CDR1 is LNHDA and CDR2 is SQIVND (reference sequence). This CDR3 has 15 amino acids. V lost 7 bases, J lost 1 base, and 6 bases stayed unmatched. CDR3 coding DNA: TGTGCCAGTAAATGGACTAGTGGGAACACCGGGGAGCTGTTTTTT. This sequence encodes CASKWTSGNTGELFF.

The V and J genes are TRBV10-3 and TRBJ1-1, with 8 bases fitting TRBD1. The CDR3 totals 13 residues. V dropped 4 bases and J dropped 6; count of bases not matched to a gene: 4. Germline CDR1 and CDR2: ENHRY and SYGVKD. Here the CDR3 reads CAISGDRGSEAFF. The CDR3 DNA follows: TGTGCCATCAGTGGAGACAGGGGATCTGAAGCTTTCTTT.

The chain employs TRBV11-2 and TRBJ2-1; 8 bases agree with TRBD2. The V and J ends lost 1 base and 1 base, in that order; junction bases with no gene match: 3. Germline V gene sequence: CDR1 SGHAT, CDR2 FQNNGV. This CDR3 has 16 residues. The CDR3 reads CASSLAGGKSYNEQFF. As DNA, the CDR3 is TGTGCCAGCAGCTTAGCGGGGGGGAAGTCCTACAATGAGCAGTTCTTC.

This chain connects TRBV9 to TRBJ1-5; D call uncertain. V lost 0 bases, J lost 8 bases, and 9 bases lay in between. The length of the CDR3 is 13 residues. CDR1 SGDLS and CDR2 YYNGEE come from the germline V gene. In DNA form, the CDR3 reads TGTGCCAGCAGCGTAGATGGCCAGGAGCCCCAGCATTTT. Encoded protein: CASSVDGQEPQHF.

Here the CDR3 reads CASSGPGSGGYQETQYF. The CDR3, as DNA: TGCGCCAGCAGCGGACCGGGCAGCGGGGGGTACCAAGAGACCCAGTACTTC. This rearrangement joins TRBV4-1 to TRBJ2-5; 9 bases match TRBD2. CDR3 length equals 17 residues. Trimming cost V 5 bases and J 0 bases; bases outside gene matches: 10. Germline assignment: CDR1 MGHRA and CDR2 YSYEKL.

The count of this clone is one. The chain combines TRBV25-1 with TRBJ2-3; weak D call: TRBD2 (5 bases). This CDR3 is 16 amino acids long. Germline V lookup: CDR1 MGHDK, CDR2 SYGVNS. V lost 1 base to trimming and J lost 4 bases, with 15 bases between them. The CDR3 DNA reads as TGTGCCAGCAGTGAATTTGGGATAGAGGGAGCAGATACGCAGTATTTT. Residues: CASSEFGIEGADTQYF.

This chain connects TRBV5-6 to TRBJ2-5, with 9 nucleotides matching TRBD2. The CDR3 has 15 amino acids. Germline CDR1 and CDR2: SGHDT and YYEEEE. After removal of 5 bases from V and 3 bases from J, the junction contained 8 bases not matched to a gene. The CDR3 region has the DNA TGTGCCAGCAGTTATAGCGGGGGCCGAAAAGAGACCCAGTACTTC. Protein: CASSYSGGRKETQYF.

With regard to this clone: A much larger clone sits a single nucleotide away, making a read error possible. The CDR3 nucleotides read TGTGCCAGCAGCCGACAGGGGAACTATGGCTACACCTTC. Residues: CASSRQGNYGYTF. The chain links TRBV7-8 to TRBJ1-2; 8 nucleotides match TRBD1. V lost 5 bases to trimming and J lost 2 bases; unmatched junction nucleotides: 1. Germline CDR1 SGHVS, CDR2 FQNEAQ. CDR3 length: 13 amino acids.

V is TRBV19 and J is TRBJ2-7; 8 bases fit TRBD2. The V and J ends lost 9 bases and 1 base, in that order; junction bases with no gene match: 8. There are 14 residues in the CDR3. Germline CDR1 and CDR2: LNHDA and SQIVND (reference sequence). CDR3 sequence reads: CASARIAGSYEQYF. CDR3 nucleotides: TGTGCCAGCGCAAGGATAGCGGGGTCCTACGAGCAGTACTTC.

The chain has TRBV7-9 and TRBJ1-1, with D hard to call. The CDR3 sequence is 14 residues long. Germline lookup yields CDR1 SEHNR and CDR2 FQNEAQ (reference sequence). Trimming cost V 2 bases and J 7 bases, with 14 bases left between them. The CDR3 DNA reads TGTGCCAGCAGCTTAAGTTTCTCTACTAATGAAGCTTTCTTT. Translating it yields CASSLSFSTNEAFF.